This T cell receptor (beta chain) was identified in a study of tumor-infiltrating lymphocytes in primary liver carcinoma. Study-level points and caveats: Reduced overlap was seen in tumor-adjacent and tumor-blood pairs versus tumor region pairs.

Germline V CDR1 and CDR2: SQVTM, ANQGSEA. With 8 bases removed from V and 2 bases from J, the gap between germline ends came to 13 bases. The CDR3 has 12 residues. Unsorted bulk tissue, roughly 19-34 mg of it, served as the source for co-extraction of RNA and DNA. No patient had received treatment, and all had chronic HBV infection. Every tumor sample analyzed contained over 75% viable tumor cells. Concerning this clonotype: Its antigen is unknown.

cDNA specific to TCR beta was made from around 470 ng of total RNA, with a constant-region primer employed for priming. Three rounds of nested multiplex PCR with slightly modified ARM-PCR produced TCR beta libraries. The first two PCR rounds used TRBV1-TRBV30 forward primers with a C-beta reverse primer, 9 to 11 cycles each. TCRdb called the multiplex PCR reads again in MiXCR, with one record for every CDR3 protein. The sample shows 150,000 to 200,000 distinct CDR3 sequences, about 82% of them seen only once. The chain joins TRBV29-1 to TRBJ2-7; D possibly corresponds to TRBD2 (7 bases). This clonotype was obtained from a man aged 35-49 years with primary liver carcinoma and hepatitis B virus infection. The sequencing input was tumor tissue from primary liver carcinoma. The CDR3 region has the DNA TGCAGCTTGGGGGGGGGGCCCTACGAGCAGTACTTC. It specifies CSLGGGPYEQYF.